This T cell receptor (beta chain) was identified during a study of blood T cell repertoires in COVID-19. Authors' data handling: Researchers report that nucleated cell counts were estimated from reference gene primer amplification. Here immunoSEQ multiplex PCR was the method, and the copy in TCRdb shows in-frame clones only, minus some. The DNA gave D and trimming, while V, J and clone size come from that table. The data show 270,000 or so clones, roughly 90% seen once. This CDR3 has 16 amino acids. Germline CDR1 SNHLY, CDR2 FYNNEI. The V end lost 5 bases, the J end lost 2 bases, and 17 bases lay between the germline ends.

The chain has TRBV2 and TRBJ2-3; TRBD1 might be the D (6 bases). The specimen was peripheral blood. This TCR was recovered from a man aged 40-50 years with acute or convalescent COVID-19. The CDR3: CASSQQGSSFTDTQYF. The DNA of the CDR3 is TGTGCCAGCAGTCAACAGGGAAGTAGTTTCACAGATACGCAGTATTTT.